This is a list of T cell receptor beta chains from one sample in a study of shared clonotypes between healthy human individuals. The data were produced by immunoSEQ multiplex PCR, yet TCRdb's version contains in-frame clones alone and is incomplete. Of approximately 940,000 clones in the sample, roughly 72% were seen once. Sample: memory CD4+ T cells sorted from blood. The receptors stem from a man aged 18 to 29 in good health. Each CDR3 is given with its conserved first and last residue. A D gene is named only where the DNA matches it firmly. Some rows have no size entry. The others give once, few or many, or a class for an expanded clone.

clone_size j_call v_call d_call cdr3_nt cdr3_aa
NA TRBJ2-7 TRBV19 NA TGTGCCAGTAGTATACGGTCTTACGAGCAGTACTTC CASSIRSYEQYF
NA TRBJ1-5 TRBV10-3 NA TGTGCCATCAGCCAAGGACAGTATTGGAATCAGCCCCAGCATTTT CAISQGQYWNQPQHF
NA TRBJ2-7 TRBV2 NA TGTGCCAGCAGCGGACAGTACCTCGGCAAAAGGGAGCAGTACTTC CASSGQYLGKREQYF
NA TRBJ2-7 TRBV30 TRBD1 TGTGCCTGGATACAGGGGTCCGAGCAGTACTTC CAWIQGSEQYF
NA TRBJ2-2 TRBV6-1 NA TGTGCCAGCAGTGTCCCAGCGGGTACGAACACCGGGGAGCTGTTTTTT CASSVPAGTNTGELFF
NA TRBJ1-1 TRBV18 NA TGTGCCAGCTCACCAGGTGGGGAGCCTCGGGCTTTCTTT CASSPGGEPRAFF
NA TRBJ1-4 TRBV18 NA TGTGCCAGCTCACTTAACGGTGCAACTAATGAAAAACTGTTTTTT CASSLNGATNEKLFF
NA TRBJ2-5 TRBV11-2 TRBD2 TGTGCCAGCAGCTTAGGCCTGGCGGGGGGAGCCCGAGAGACCCAGTACTTC CASSLGLAGGARETQYF
NA TRBJ2-1 TRBV7-3 TRBD1 TGTGCCAGCAGCCCAAGGTCGGGACAGGGATACAATGAGCAGTTCTTC CASSPRSGQGYNEQFF
NA TRBJ2-2 TRBV6-6 TRBD1 TGTGCCAGCAGACCAACAGGGGAAAGGGGGGAGCTGTTTTTT CASRPTGERGELFF
NA TRBJ2-7 TRBV2 NA TGTGCCAGCAGTGAGAGGGCCAATTACGAGCAGTACTTC CASSERANYEQYF
NA TRBJ1-2 TRBV6-1 TRBD1 TGTGTCAGCAGTGAAAGGGACAGGGGCGGCTACACCTTC CVSSERDRGGYTF
NA TRBJ2-3 TRBV2 TRBD1 TGTGCCAGCAGGTCCGGGACAGGGAAGTATTTT CASRSGTGKYF
NA TRBJ2-7 TRBV15 TRBD2 TGTGCCACCAGCAGAGAGTCGGGAGGGGGCTACGAGCAGTACTTC CATSRESGGGYEQYF
NA TRBJ1-4 TRBV5-1 NA TGCGCCAGCAGCCCGGGGAGCGAGACGCTTGAAAAACTGTTTTTT CASSPGSETLEKLFF
NA TRBJ2-7 TRBV7-2 TRBD2 TGTGCCAGCAGCCCTTATAGCGGGAGGGGCGAGCAGTACTTC CASSPYSGRGEQYF
few TRBJ1-6 TRBV5-6 NA TGTGCCAGCAGCGTGAGGGACCGCTATAATTCACCCCTCCACTTT CASSVRDRYNSPLHF
NA TRBJ2-1 TRBV4-3 NA TGCGCCAGCAGCCAGGAGCCGCTTGGGGAATACTACAATGAGCAGTTCTTC CASSQEPLGEYYNEQFF
NA TRBJ1-1 TRBV7-2 NA TGTGCCAGCAGCTTACAACAGGCAACCTTGATGAACACTGAAGCTTTCTTT CASSLQQATLMNTEAFF
NA TRBJ2-5 TRBV2 TRBD1 TGTGCCAGCAGTAGGACAGGGGGCGGTGGGCAAGAGACCCAGTACTTC CASSRTGGGGQETQYF
NA TRBJ1-6 TRBV11-2 NA TGTGCCAGCAGCCCTACCTACGGAAATTCACCCCTCCACTTT CASSPTYGNSPLHF
few TRBJ2-7 TRBV19 TRBD2 TGTGCCAGTAGTGGGGGACTAGCGGCCTACGAGCAGTACTTC CASSGGLAAYEQYF
NA TRBJ1-4 TRBV19 NA TGTGCCAGTAGTAAAGAAACAATCCTGTTTTTT CASSKETILFF
few TRBJ1-5 TRBV7-9 NA TGTGCCAGCCAGTTATTGGGCGACAATCAGCCCCAGCATTTT CASQLLGDNQPQHF
NA TRBJ2-3 TRBV11-2 NA TGTGCCAGCAGCTTAAAGGGGCCAGATACGCAGTATTTT CASSLKGPDTQYF
once TRBJ2-2 TRBV2 NA TGTGCCAGCAGACGGGACCGCGGAGACACCGGGGAGCTGTTTTTT CASRRDRGDTGELFF
NA TRBJ1-1 TRBV6-6 TRBD1 TGTGCCAGCAGCCCCGGGACAGGCTCGAACACTGAAGCTTTCTTT CASSPGTGSNTEAFF
NA TRBJ2-6 TRBV2 NA TGTGCCGGCAGCTTCTCTGGGGCCAACGTCCTGACTTTC CAGSFSGANVLTF
NA TRBJ2-1 TRBV5-1 NA TGCGCCAGCAGCTTGTACCAGCAGGCCTACAATGAGCAGTTCTTC CASSLYQQAYNEQFF
NA TRBJ2-1 TRBV6-5 NA TGTGCCAGCAGTTCCAGGGGTGAGCAGTTCTTC CASSSRGEQFF
NA TRBJ2-7 TRBV7-2 NA TGTGCCAGCAGCCCCCGGGACTTCTACGAGCAGTACTTC CASSPRDFYEQYF
NA TRBJ1-1 TRBV2 NA TGTGCCAGCAGTGAACGGAGGGGGAACACTGAAGCTTTCTTT CASSERRGNTEAFF
NA TRBJ1-1 TRBV7-2 NA TGTGCCAGCAGCTCCGGAGGGTTTGAAGCTTTCTTT CASSSGGFEAFF
NA TRBJ1-2 TRBV2 TRBD1 TGTGCCAGCAGGGGACAGTCCTATGGCTACACCTTC CASRGQSYGYTF
NA TRBJ2-5 TRBV18 NA TGTGCCAGCTCACCACGCCGACAGGGAGGAGAGACCCAGTACTTC CASSPRRQGGETQYF
NA TRBJ2-7 TRBV6-5 NA TGTGCCAGCAGTTCCCAATACGAGCAGTACTTC CASSSQYEQYF
NA TRBJ1-4 TRBV2 TRBD1 TGTGCCAGCACCCGAGACAGGGGGCAGGAAAAACTGTTTTTT CASTRDRGQEKLFF
few TRBJ2-1 TRBV11-2 TRBD2 TGTGCCAGCAGCTTAGACTCCGGGACTAGTCACAATGAGCAGTTCTTC CASSLDSGTSHNEQFF
few TRBJ1-6 TRBV5-1 NA TGCGCCAGCAGCTTGGGTCATGCAGAGTCACCCCTCCACTTT CASSLGHAESPLHF
NA TRBJ1-1 TRBV28 NA TGTGCCACCTCGGCCGGGACTCGGAGGGGGGACACTGAAGCTTTCTTT CATSAGTRRGDTEAFF
NA TRBJ1-1 TRBV7-3 NA TGTGCCAGCAGCTTATCTCCAACACCGAACACTGAAGCTTTCTTT CASSLSPTPNTEAFF
NA TRBJ2-5 TRBV10-3 TRBD2 TGTGCCATCAGTCCAGCGGGGGGACAAGAGACCCAGTACTTC CAISPAGGQETQYF
once TRBJ2-7 TRBV6-5 TRBD2 TGTGCCAGCAGACCCGGGACTAACTACGAGCAGTACTTC CASRPGTNYEQYF
NA TRBJ2-5 TRBV15 NA TGTGCCACCAGCAGAGGGTCGTATGGGGAGGCGACCCAGTACTTC CATSRGSYGEATQYF
few TRBJ2-5 TRBV19 NA TGTGCCAGTAGTATCGGGGCAGGGGCAGAGACCCAGTACTTC CASSIGAGAETQYF
NA TRBJ2-7 TRBV6-6 TRBD2 TGTGCCAGCAGTTTAACTAGCGGGAGCCACGAGCAGTACTTC CASSLTSGSHEQYF
once TRBJ2-6 TRBV7-2 NA TGTGCCAGCAGCTTAGAGGTCTCTGGGGCCAACGTCCTGACTTTC CASSLEVSGANVLTF
NA TRBJ1-2 TRBV19 TRBD1 TGTGCCAGCTGGGACAGAGCATACGGGGGCTACACCTTC CASWDRAYGGYTF
NA TRBJ1-1 TRBV5-1 NA TGCGCCAGCAGTCTCGGACGTCCGGGCACTGAAGCTTTCTTT CASSLGRPGTEAFF
few TRBJ2-2 TRBV11-3 TRBD1 TGTGCCAGCAGCTCCGGGACAGGGCGGACCGGGGAGCTGTTTTTT CASSSGTGRTGELFF